This TCR beta chain appears in the sequencing data of a study of CD8+ T cells in alopecia areata. With V trimmed by 9 bases and J by 6 bases, 18 bases remained unmatched. The CDR3 is 16 residues long. Per germline, CDR1 SNHLY and CDR2 FYNNEI. RNA extraction was followed by reverse transcription into cDNA, which acted as the sequencing template. The data were produced by immunoSEQ multiplex PCR, yet TCRdb's version contains in-frame clones alone and is incomplete. The table lists more than 110,000 clones, roughly 82% of them singletons. Treatment specified: oral pan-JAK inhibitor, 5-10 mg twice daily. Alopecia areata patients provided lesional scalp punch biopsies and peripheral blood, both collected for the study.

The chain uses TRBV2 and TRBJ2-3; TRBD2 agrees at 7 bases. The TCR comes from a human donor with alopecia areata. This specimen was CD8+ T cells sorted from blood, taken at week 4, from a patient treated with tofacitinib. The CDR3 region has the DNA TGTGCCAGACGGGGGGTTGATAGGTACCTCCGGGATACGCAGTATTTT. Translation gives CARRGVDRYLRDTQYF.